This T cell receptor (beta chain) was recorded in a study of blood T cell repertoires in COVID-19. Turning to the study itself: Researchers got acute and convalescent COVID-19 samples from the United States, Italy and Spain.

Sequencing used immunoSEQ multiplex PCR; TCRdb keeps in-frame clones, though not all of them. The table shows approximately 250,000 clones, with roughly 80% occurring only once. This clone showed up just a few times. The length of the CDR3 is 15 residues. The J segment lost 5 bases and the V segment lost 1 base, leaving 7 bases of the junction unmatched. The germline V gene encodes CDR1 LGHDT and CDR2 YNNKEL (reference sequence). V is TRBV3-1 (or the pseudogene TRBV3-2) and J is TRBJ2-7; 8 nucleotides agree with TRBD1. The sequencing sample was made of peripheral blood. The origin of this receptor is a man aged 55 to 70 who had recovered from COVID-19. CDR3 amino acids: CASSQGDRRVDEQYF. The CDR3 DNA is TGTGCCAGCAGCCAAGGGGACAGGAGGGTAGACGAGCAGTACTTC.